A single sample is the source of the 29 T cell receptor beta chains below, sequenced in a study of T cells in Graves' hyperthyroidism and ophthalmopathy. TCR beta CDR3 regions were amplified from RNA. An initial round of RT-PCR targeting the TCR CDR3 relied on the HTBI primer set. TCRdb redid the calling of the multiplex PCR reads with MiXCR, one entry per CDR3 protein. The profile shows about 640,000 distinct CDR3 sequences, under 25% of them singletons. Sequenced input: blood. Receptor source: a young man with Graves' ophthalmopathy.

This clonotype has a handful of counts. The chain links TRBV5-5 to TRBJ1-5; D is undetermined. CDR1 is SGHKS, CDR2 YYEKEE, per germline (reference sequence). CDR3 size: 14 residues. V was shortened by 0 bases and J by 0 bases, with 4 bases between the two germline ends. The CDR3, as DNA: TGTGCCAGCAGCTTGGAGTATAGCAATCAGCCCCAGCATTTT. It encodes CASSLEYSNQPQHF. The full variable domain, in which reference TRBV5-5 and TRBJ1-5 provide the parts outside the CDR3, is DAGVTQSPTHLIKTRGQQVTLRCSPISGHKSVSWYQQVLGQGPQFIFQYYEKEERGRGNFPDRFSARQFPNYSSELNVNALLLGDSALYLCASSLEYSNQPQHFGDGTRLSIL.

This clonotype was seen at least ten times. The rearrangement uses TRBV2 and TRBJ1-6; weak D call: TRBD1 (5 bases). Germline V CDR1 and CDR2: SNHLY, FYNNEI. The CDR3 has 14 amino acids. The V gene lost 8 bases and the J gene lost 7 bases, with 15 bases spanning the gap. The CDR3 is CASGDGTGNSPLHF. CDR3 DNA: TGTGCCAGCGGCGACGGGACGGGGAATTCACCCCTCCACTTT.

This clonotype has just a few counts. This chain connects TRBV7-2 to TRBJ2-3; 11 positions match TRBD2. This CDR3 is 17 amino acids long. J was trimmed by 1 base and V by 1 base; bases with no gene match: 4. Germline CDR1 SGHTA, CDR2 FQGNSA. The CDR3 spells CASSLGGSGRGTDTQYF. DNA for the CDR3: TGTGCCAGCAGCTTAGGGGGTAGCGGGAGGGGCACAGATACGCAGTATTTT.

Concerning this clonotype: One base away lies a much larger clone, so this may be a sequencing read error. The CDR3 loop is CASSLAASSYEQFF. The CDR3 DNA follows: TGTGCCAGCAGTTTAGCGGCCTCTTCCTACGAGCAGTTCTTC. The V call is TRBV28, the J call TRBJ2-1; D unresolved. Deletions cut 2 bases from V and 10 bases from J, with 15 bases between. The CDR3 totals 14 residues. Per germline, CDR1 MDHEN and CDR2 SYDVKM.

This sequence joins TRBV28 and TRBJ2-1; 9 nucleotides line up with TRBD2. Trimming cost V 5 bases and J 0 bases; bases outside gene matches: 5. Germline CDR1 MDHEN, CDR2 SYDVKM. The CDR3 runs to 16 residues. CDR3 sequence (DNA): TGTGCCAGCAGTCCCTATAGCGGGAGCTCCTACAATGAGCAGTTCTTC. Translation gives CASSPYSGSSYNEQFF.

This clonotype was seen a handful of times. The V and J genes are TRBV9 and TRBJ2-1; 8 nucleotides agree with TRBD2. There are 15 residues in the CDR3. Germline V gene lookup returns CDR1 SGDLS and CDR2 YYNGEE. V was clipped by 4 bases and J by 6 bases; unmatched bases: 9. The CDR3 region is CASSPPAGGLNEQFF. For the CDR3, the DNA is TGTGCCAGCAGCCCCCCCGCGGGAGGACTCAATGAGCAGTTCTTC.

This clonotype came up many times. V and J are TRBV6-5 and TRBJ1-1; D not certain. Trimming removed 0 bases at V and 4 bases at J, with 18 bases between. The CDR3 consists of 17 residues. Germline-derived CDR1 and CDR2 are MNHEY and SVGAGI. The DNA for the CDR3 is TGTGCCAGCAGTTACTCGTCCCATTGGGGAGGGAGCACTGAAGCTTTCTTT. It yields the protein CASSYSSHWGGSTEAFF.

This clonotype was observed at least ten times. This chain connects TRBV6-6 to TRBJ2-7, with 8 bases lining up with TRBD1. The CDR3 has 14 amino acids. J was trimmed by 5 bases and V by 2 bases; bases with no gene match: 5. Germline CDR1 reads MNHNY; CDR2 reads SVGAGI (reference sequence). CDR3 protein: CASSYHDRGHEQYF. The CDR3 DNA reads as TGTGCCAGCAGTTACCACGACAGGGGCCACGAGCAGTACTTC.

This clonotype was counted many times. This rearrangement joins TRBV6-1 to TRBJ2-1, with TRBD2 identical over 7 bases. In germline, CDR1 is MNHNS, CDR2 SASEGT. The CDR3 consists of 14 residues. After removal of 7 bases from V and 6 bases from J, the junction contained 9 bases not matched to a gene. CDR3 residues: CASNVAGVLNEQFF. CDR3 in DNA: TGTGCCAGCAATGTCGCGGGAGTACTCAATGAGCAGTTCTTC.

The sample holds many counts of this clonotype. The chain joins TRBV7-2 to TRBJ2-5, with 8 bases identical to TRBD2. There are 15 residues in the CDR3. V trimming: 4 bases; J trimming: 2 bases; junction bases outside the gene matches: 6. From germline, CDR1 is SGHTA and CDR2 FQGNSA. The CDR3 coding sequence is TGTGCCAGCAGCTACGGGATAGCGGGACAAGAGACCCAGTACTTC. Amino acid sequence: CASSYGIAGQETQYF. The whole variable domain, remainder taken from reference TRBV7-2 and TRBJ2-5, is GAGVSQSPSNKVTEKGKDVELRCDPISGHTALYWYRQSLGQGLEFLIYFQGNSAPDKSGLPSDRFSAERTGGSVSTLTIQRTQQEDSAVYLCASSYGIAGQETQYFGPGTRLLVL.

The V and J genes are TRBV6-1 and TRBJ2-1, with TRBD1 matching over 9 bases. CDR1 and CDR2 (germline): MNHNS, SASEGT. J lost 3 bases, V lost 10 bases, and 7 bases had no gene match. This CDR3 region has 14 residues. CDR3 amino acids: CAMLGQGIYNEQFF. The CDR3 nucleotides are TGTGCCATGCTGGGACAGGGAATCTACAATGAGCAGTTCTTC.

The rearrangement joins TRBV10-3 to TRBJ2-7; the match to TRBD1 covers 10 bases. Germline assignment: CDR1 ENHRY and CDR2 SYGVKD. V trimming: 3 bases; J trimming: 8 bases; junction bases outside the gene matches: 13. This CDR3 comprises 16 residues. CDR3 region: CAISDPPSTGGAQQYF. DNA for the CDR3: TGTGCCATCAGTGACCCGCCCTCGACAGGGGGCGCCCAGCAGTACTTC.

The gene calls are TRBV20-1 and TRBJ2-5, with TRBD2 matching 7 bases. The CDR3 spans 16 residues. The ends lost 2 bases at V and 5 bases at J; junction bases unmatched: 14. Germline CDR1 DFQATT, CDR2 SNEGSKA (reference sequence). The CDR3 loop is CSARWSGGRTMETQYF. Written as DNA, the CDR3 is TGCAGTGCTAGATGGTCGGGCGGGAGAACGATGGAGACCCAGTACTTC.

The chain employs TRBV5-8 and TRBJ2-5; D call uncertain. V lost 4 bases to trimming and J lost 3 bases, with 10 bases between them. Per the germline V gene, CDR1 is SGHTS and CDR2 is YDEGEE. The CDR3 is 13 residues long. CDR3 nucleotide sequence: TGTGCCAGCAGCCGATGGACGGAAGAGACCCAGTACTTC. This gives the protein CASSRWTEETQYF. The full variable domain, with the rest looked up from reference TRBV5-8 and TRBJ2-5, is EAGVTQSPTHLIKTRGQQATLRCSPISGHTSVYWYQQALGLGLQFLLWYDEGEERNRGNFPPRFSGRQFPNYSSELNVNALELEDSALYLCASSRWTEETQYFGPGTRLLVL.

This clonotype has ten or more counts. This sequence joins TRBV5-6 and TRBJ2-7; TRBD1 aligns across 7 bases. There are 14 residues in the CDR3. V shed 5 bases and J 0 bases; nucleotides not matched to a gene: 5. Germline V lookup: CDR1 SGHDT, CDR2 YYEEEE. CDR3 sequence (DNA): TGTGCCAGCAGTTACGGGACAGTCTCCTACGAGCAGTACTTC. Translated, it gives CASSYGTVSYEQYF.

The chain has TRBV6-1 and TRBJ1-6; tentative D call: TRBD1 (5 bases). The CDR3 has 12 amino acids. In germline, CDR1 is MNHNS, CDR2 SASEGT. Trimming cost V 6 bases and J 8 bases, with 8 bases left between them. The CDR3 bases are TGTGCCAGCAGACAAGGGGATTCACCCCTCCACTTT. Encoded protein: CASRQGDSPLHF.

The V and J genes are TRBV28 and TRBJ2-1; 12 bases line up with TRBD2. Looked up from germline, CDR1 is MDHEN and CDR2 is SYDVKM. V lost 5 bases, J lost 8 bases, and 4 bases stayed unmatched. This CDR3 is 14 amino acids long. This CDR3 is CASSSLAGGDEQFF. CDR3 DNA sequence: TGTGCCAGCAGTAGTCTAGCGGGAGGGGATGAGCAGTTCTTC.

This clonotype came up a few times. The chain employs TRBV10-3 and TRBJ2-1; TRBD2 agrees at 11 bases. With 0 bases clipped from V and 8 bases from J, the junction kept 9 bases outside the gene matches. In germline, CDR1 is ENHRY, CDR2 SYGVKD. The length of the CDR3 is 17 residues. The CDR3 region has the DNA TGTGCCATCAGTGAGTCGAATTTGCTAGCGGGAGGAGATGAGCAGTTCTTC. This codes for CAISESNLLAGGDEQFF.

This clonotype was recorded many times. This chain connects TRBV28 to TRBJ2-1; 12 bases agree with TRBD2. CDR1 is MDHEN and CDR2 is SYDVKM in the germline V gene. Trimming cost V 1 base and J 4 bases; bases outside gene matches: 8. The CDR3 has 18 residues. The CDR3 spells CASSLFFAGTSGYNEQFF. DNA for the CDR3: TGTGCCAGCAGTTTATTCTTCGCCGGGACTAGCGGGTACAATGAGCAGTTCTTC. The full variable domain, rest sourced from reference TRBV28 and TRBJ2-1, is DVKVTQSSRYLVKRTGEKVFLECVQDMDHENMFWYRQDPGLGLRLIYFSYDVKMKEKGDIPEGYSVSREKKERFSLILESASTNQTSMYLCASSLFFAGTSGYNEQFFGPGTRLTVL.

This clonotype was recorded a few times. This sequence joins TRBV24-1 and TRBJ2-7; D is perhaps TRBD1 or TRBD2 (5 bases each). Per germline, CDR1 KGHDR and CDR2 SFDVKD. Trimming stripped 4 bases from V and 7 bases from J, with 19 bases between. The CDR3 is 15 amino acids. Here the CDR3 DNA reads TGTGCCACCAGTGACTCTAGCCGATTAGAGGGGGAGCAGTACTTC. This codes for CATSDSSRLEGEQYF.

In its sample, this clonotype was seen a few times. V and J are TRBV11-2 and TRBJ1-6, with 7 positions matching TRBD1. Germline V CDR1 and CDR2: SGHAT, FQNNGV. Trimming removed 4 bases from V and 7 bases from J; junction bases left unmatched: 7. The CDR3 sequence is 15 residues long. The CDR3 nucleotides are TGTGCCAGCAGCTCTTCTACAGGGGTGAATTCACCCCTCCACTTT. It translates to CASSSSTGVNSPLHF.

The chain links TRBV30 to TRBJ2-3; 8 bases agree with TRBD2. Trimming removed 0 bases from V and 4 bases from J; junction bases left unmatched: 12. Germline V lookup: CDR1 GTSNPN, CDR2 SVGIG (reference sequence). The CDR3 extends over 17 amino acids. This CDR3 is CAWSVGPWAGGPDTQYF. The CDR3 DNA reads as TGTGCCTGGAGTGTAGGGCCCTGGGCGGGAGGACCAGATACGCAGTATTTT.

This clonotype was detected only a few times. This sequence joins TRBV2 and TRBJ2-5; TRBD2 agrees at 7 bases. Germline values: CDR1 SNHLY, CDR2 FYNNEI. V dropped 4 bases and J dropped 3; count of bases not matched to a gene: 5. The CDR3 is 14 residues long. The CDR3 sequence: CASSGGLAEETQYF. In DNA, the CDR3 is TGTGCCAGCAGTGGAGGGCTAGCGGAAGAGACCCAGTACTTC.

Many counts were recorded for this clonotype. The chain joins TRBV12-3 or TRBV12-4 to TRBJ1-5, with TRBD1 as a possible D gene (5 bases). The CDR3 is made up of 15 amino acids. V shed 5 bases and J shed 0 bases, with 11 bases lying between them. The chain's CDR3 is CASSPDRYSNQPQHF. CDR3 bases: TGTGCCAGCAGTCCCGACAGATATAGCAATCAGCCCCAGCATTTT.

This clonotype turned up a few times. This chain joins TRBV7-8 and TRBJ2-1; D is perhaps TRBD2 (5 bases). The CDR3 length is 15 residues. Germline V gene sequence: CDR1 SGHVS, CDR2 FQNEAQ. V lost 5 bases to trimming and J lost 4 bases, with 15 bases between them. The CDR3 region has the DNA TGTGCCAGCAGCCTAGTTCGGACTTCATACAATGAGCAGTTCTTC. This encodes CASSLVRTSYNEQFF.

This chain links TRBV7-9 with TRBJ2-7; D not resolved. Trimming stripped 2 bases from V and 0 bases from J, with 14 bases between. Germline CDR1 is SEHNR and CDR2 is FQNEAQ (reference sequence). The CDR3 covers 16 residues. In DNA, the CDR3 is TGTGCCAGCAGCTTAAATGCCTTGGGCAGCTCCTACGAGCAGTACTTC. The encoded protein is CASSLNALGSSYEQYF. The whole variable domain, filled in from reference TRBV7-9 and TRBJ2-7, reads DTGVSQNPRHKITKRGQNVTFRCDPISEHNRLYWYRQTLGQGPEFLTYFQNEAQLEKSRLLSDRFSAERPKGSFSTLEIQRTEQGDSAMYLCASSLNALGSSYEQYFGPGTRLTVT.

This clonotype was seen a handful of times. The chain has TRBV7-3 and TRBJ2-1, with D possibly matching TRBD1 (7 bases). V lost 2 bases, J lost 4 bases, and 12 bases lay in between. The CDR3 sequence is 15 residues long. Per germline, CDR1 SGHTA and CDR2 FQGTGA. The CDR3 nucleotides read TGTGCCAGCAGCTTAGCGGGACAGAGATACAATGAGCAGTTCTTC. Translating gives CASSLAGQRYNEQFF.

The DNA of the CDR3 is TGTGCCAGCAGTCCATACAAGACGTCCGGGAATGAGCAGTTCTTC. As protein: CASSPYKTSGNEQFF. The chain employs TRBV6-1 and TRBJ2-1, with D hard to call. Trimming took 5 bases from V and 7 from J, leaving 18 bases between them. The germline V gene encodes CDR1 MNHNS and CDR2 SASEGT. The CDR3 is made up of 15 amino acids.

This clonotype was observed a few times. The V and J genes are TRBV28 and TRBJ1-1, with no clear D. Germline CDR1 is MDHEN and CDR2 is SYDVKM. V was clipped by 2 bases and J by 8 bases, with 21 bases between them. CDR3 length: 16 amino acids. The CDR3 spells CASSLPPSTYSTEAFF. In DNA, the CDR3 is TGTGCCAGCAGTTTACCGCCTAGTACCTATAGCACCGAAGCTTTCTTT.